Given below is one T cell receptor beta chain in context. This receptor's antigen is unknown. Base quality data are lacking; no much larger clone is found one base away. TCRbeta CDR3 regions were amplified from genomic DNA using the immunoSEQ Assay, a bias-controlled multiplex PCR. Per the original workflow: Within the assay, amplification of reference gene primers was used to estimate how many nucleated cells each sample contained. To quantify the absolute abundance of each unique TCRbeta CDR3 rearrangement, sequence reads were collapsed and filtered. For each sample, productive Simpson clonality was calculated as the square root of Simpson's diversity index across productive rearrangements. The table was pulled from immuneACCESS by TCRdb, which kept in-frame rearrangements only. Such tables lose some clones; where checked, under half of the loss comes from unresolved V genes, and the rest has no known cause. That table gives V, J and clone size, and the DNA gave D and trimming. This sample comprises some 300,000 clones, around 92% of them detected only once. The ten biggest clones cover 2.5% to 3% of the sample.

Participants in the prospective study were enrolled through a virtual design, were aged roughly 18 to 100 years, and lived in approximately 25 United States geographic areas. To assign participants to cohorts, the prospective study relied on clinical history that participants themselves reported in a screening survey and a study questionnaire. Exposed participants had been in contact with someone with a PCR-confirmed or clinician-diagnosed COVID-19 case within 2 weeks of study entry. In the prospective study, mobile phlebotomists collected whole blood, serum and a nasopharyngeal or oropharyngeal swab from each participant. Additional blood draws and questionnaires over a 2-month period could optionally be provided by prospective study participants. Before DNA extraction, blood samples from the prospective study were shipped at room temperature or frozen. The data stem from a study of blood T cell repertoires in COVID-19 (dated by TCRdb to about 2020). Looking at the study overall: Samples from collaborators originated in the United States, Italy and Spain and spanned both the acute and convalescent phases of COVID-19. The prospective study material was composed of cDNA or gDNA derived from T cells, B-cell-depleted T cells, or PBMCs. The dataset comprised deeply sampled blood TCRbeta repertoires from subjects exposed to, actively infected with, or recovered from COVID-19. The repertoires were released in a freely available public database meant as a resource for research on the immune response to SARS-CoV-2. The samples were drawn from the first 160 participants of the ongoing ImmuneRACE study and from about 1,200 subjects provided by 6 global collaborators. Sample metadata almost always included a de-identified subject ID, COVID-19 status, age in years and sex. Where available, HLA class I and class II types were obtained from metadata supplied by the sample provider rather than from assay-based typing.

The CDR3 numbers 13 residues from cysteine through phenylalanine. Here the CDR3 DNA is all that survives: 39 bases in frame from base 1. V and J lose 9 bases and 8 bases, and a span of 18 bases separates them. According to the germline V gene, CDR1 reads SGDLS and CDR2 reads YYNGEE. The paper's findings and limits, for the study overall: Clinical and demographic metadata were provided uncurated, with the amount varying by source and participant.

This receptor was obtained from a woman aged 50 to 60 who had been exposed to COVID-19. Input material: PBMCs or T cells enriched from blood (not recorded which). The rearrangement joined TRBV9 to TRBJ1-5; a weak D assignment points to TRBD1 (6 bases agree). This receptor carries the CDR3 CATLGGVGEPQHF. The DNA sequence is TGTGCCACCCTAGGGGGTGTCGGGGAGCCCCAGCATTTT.